The clone carrying this T cell receptor (beta chain) was found a few times. Germline lookup yields CDR1 MNHEY and CDR2 SVGAGI. V lost 6 bases and J lost 5; bases outside the gene matches: 5. The CDR3 covers 15 residues. The data stem from a study of T-cell memory formation after mild COVID-19. One entry per CDR3 protein results from TCRdb running MiXCR on the 5' RACE reads. The sample carries roughly 450,000 distinct CDR3 sequences, roughly 18% recorded once. The V and J genes are TRBV6-5 and TRBJ2-5, with 14 positions matching TRBD2. The sequence derives from a man between 18 and 29 years old who had mild COVID-19 (a few samples of this study predate the infection). Cell type and time point are not known. The sequenced sample was PBMCs or a T cell subset sorted from them (not recorded which). The CDR3 sequence: CASRTSGGVTETQYF. The CDR3 region has the DNA TGTGCCAGCAGGACTAGCGGGGGGGTCACGGAGACCCAGTACTTC.